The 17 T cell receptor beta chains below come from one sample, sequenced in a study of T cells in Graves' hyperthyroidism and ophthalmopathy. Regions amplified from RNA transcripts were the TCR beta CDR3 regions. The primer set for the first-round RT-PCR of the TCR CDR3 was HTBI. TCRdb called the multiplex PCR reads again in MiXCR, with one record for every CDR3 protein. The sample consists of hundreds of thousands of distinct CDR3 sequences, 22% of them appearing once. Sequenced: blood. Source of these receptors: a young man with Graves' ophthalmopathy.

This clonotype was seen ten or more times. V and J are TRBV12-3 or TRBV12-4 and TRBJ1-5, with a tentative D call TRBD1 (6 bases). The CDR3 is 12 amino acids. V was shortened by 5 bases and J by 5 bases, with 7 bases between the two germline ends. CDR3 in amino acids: CASSTGYQPQHF. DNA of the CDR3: TGTGCCAGCAGTACAGGGTATCAGCCCCAGCATTTT.

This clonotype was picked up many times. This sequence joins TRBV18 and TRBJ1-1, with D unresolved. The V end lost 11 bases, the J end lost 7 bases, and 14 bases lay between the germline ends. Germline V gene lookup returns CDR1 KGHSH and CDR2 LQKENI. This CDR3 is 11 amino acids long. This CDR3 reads CARRAADEAFF. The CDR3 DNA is TGTGCCCGGCGGGCAGCGGATGAAGCTTTCTTT.

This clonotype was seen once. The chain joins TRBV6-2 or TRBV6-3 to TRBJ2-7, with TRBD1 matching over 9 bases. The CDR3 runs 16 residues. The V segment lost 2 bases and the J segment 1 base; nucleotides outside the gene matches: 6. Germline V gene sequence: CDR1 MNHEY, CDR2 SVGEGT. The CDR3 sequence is CASSYRKGTGSYEQYF. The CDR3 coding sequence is TGTGCCAGCAGTTACCGGAAGGGGACAGGGTCCTACGAGCAGTACTTC.

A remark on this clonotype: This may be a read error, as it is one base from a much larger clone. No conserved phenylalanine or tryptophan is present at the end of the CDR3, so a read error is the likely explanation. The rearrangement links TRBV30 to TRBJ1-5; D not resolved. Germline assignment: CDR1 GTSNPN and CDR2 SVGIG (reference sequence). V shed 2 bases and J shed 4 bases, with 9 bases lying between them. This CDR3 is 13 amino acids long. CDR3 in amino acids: CAWSSGPNQPQHL. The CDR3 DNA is TGTGCCTGGAGTTCCGGGCCGAATCAGCCCCAGCATCTT.

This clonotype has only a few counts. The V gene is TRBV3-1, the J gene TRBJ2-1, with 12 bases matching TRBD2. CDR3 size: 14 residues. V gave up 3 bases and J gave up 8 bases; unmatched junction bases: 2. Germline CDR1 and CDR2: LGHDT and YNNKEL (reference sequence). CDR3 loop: CASSQPSGGDEQFF. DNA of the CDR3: TGTGCCAGCAGCCAGCCTAGCGGGGGGGATGAGCAGTTCTTC.

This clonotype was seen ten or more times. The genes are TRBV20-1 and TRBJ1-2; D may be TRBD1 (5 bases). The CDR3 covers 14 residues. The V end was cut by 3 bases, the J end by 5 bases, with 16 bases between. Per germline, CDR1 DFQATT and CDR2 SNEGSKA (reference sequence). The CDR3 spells CSASSGDNLYGYTF. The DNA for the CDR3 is TGCAGTGCTAGCTCGGGGGATAACCTTTATGGCTACACCTTC.

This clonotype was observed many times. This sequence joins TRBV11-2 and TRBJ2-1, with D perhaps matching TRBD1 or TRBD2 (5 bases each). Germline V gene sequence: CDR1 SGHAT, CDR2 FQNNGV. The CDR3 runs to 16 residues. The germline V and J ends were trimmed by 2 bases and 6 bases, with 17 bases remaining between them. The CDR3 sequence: CASSLMPPGQFNEQFF. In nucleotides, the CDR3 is TGTGCCAGCAGCTTAATGCCCCCGGGGCAATTCAATGAGCAGTTCTTC. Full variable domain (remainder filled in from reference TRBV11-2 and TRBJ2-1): EAGVAQSPRYKIIEKRQSVAFWCNPISGHATLYWYQQILGQGPKLLIQFQNNGVVDDSQLPKDRFSAERLKGVDSTLKIQPAKLEDSAVYLCASSLMPPGQFNEQFFGPGTRLTVL.

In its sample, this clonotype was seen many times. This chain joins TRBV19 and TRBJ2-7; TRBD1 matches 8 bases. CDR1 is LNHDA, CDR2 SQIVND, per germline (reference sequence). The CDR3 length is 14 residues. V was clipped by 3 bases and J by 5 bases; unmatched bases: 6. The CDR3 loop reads CASSMRQGANEQYF. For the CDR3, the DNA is TGTGCCAGTAGTATGCGGCAGGGGGCCAACGAGCAGTACTTC.

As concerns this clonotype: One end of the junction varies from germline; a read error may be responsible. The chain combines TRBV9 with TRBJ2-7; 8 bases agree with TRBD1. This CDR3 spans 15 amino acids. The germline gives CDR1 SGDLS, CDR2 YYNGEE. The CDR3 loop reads CASSVERTGIYAQYF. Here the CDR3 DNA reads TGTGCCAGCAGCGTAGAGAGGACAGGGATCTACGCGCAGTACTTC.

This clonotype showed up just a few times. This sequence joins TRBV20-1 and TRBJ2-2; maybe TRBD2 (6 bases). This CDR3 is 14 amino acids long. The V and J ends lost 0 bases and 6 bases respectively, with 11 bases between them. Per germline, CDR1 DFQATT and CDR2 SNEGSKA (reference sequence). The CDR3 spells CSARDFGEAGELFF. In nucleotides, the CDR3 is TGCAGTGCTAGAGATTTCGGGGAGGCCGGGGAGCTGTTTTTT.

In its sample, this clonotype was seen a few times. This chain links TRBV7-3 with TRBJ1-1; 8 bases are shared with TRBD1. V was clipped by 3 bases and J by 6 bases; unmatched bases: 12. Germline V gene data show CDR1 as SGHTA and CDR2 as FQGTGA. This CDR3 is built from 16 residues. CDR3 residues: CASSLMPQGARAEAFF. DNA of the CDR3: TGTGCCAGCAGCTTGATGCCCCAGGGGGCAAGAGCTGAAGCTTTCTTT.

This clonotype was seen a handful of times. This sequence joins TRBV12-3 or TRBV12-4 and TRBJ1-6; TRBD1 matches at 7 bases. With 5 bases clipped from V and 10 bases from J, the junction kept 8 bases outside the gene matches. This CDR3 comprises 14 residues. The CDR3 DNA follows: TGTGCCAGCAGTCCTACAGGGGCGGGATCACCCCTCCACTTT. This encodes CASSPTGAGSPLHF.

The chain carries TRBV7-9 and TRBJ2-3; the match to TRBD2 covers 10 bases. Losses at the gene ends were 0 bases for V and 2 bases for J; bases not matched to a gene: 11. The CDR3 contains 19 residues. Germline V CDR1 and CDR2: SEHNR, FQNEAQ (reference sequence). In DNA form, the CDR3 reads TGTGCCAGCAGCTTAGCGCGAGCGGGAGGGCCGGGTTCCACAGATACGCAGTATTTT. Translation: CASSLARAGGPGSTDTQYF.

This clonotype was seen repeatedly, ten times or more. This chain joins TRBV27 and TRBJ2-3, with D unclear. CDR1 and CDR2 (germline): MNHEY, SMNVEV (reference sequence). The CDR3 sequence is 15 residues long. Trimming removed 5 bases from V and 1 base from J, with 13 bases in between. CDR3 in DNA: TGTGCCAGCAGTCGCGGTATGGTTGGCACAGATACGCAGTATTTT. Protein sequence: CASSRGMVGTDTQYF.

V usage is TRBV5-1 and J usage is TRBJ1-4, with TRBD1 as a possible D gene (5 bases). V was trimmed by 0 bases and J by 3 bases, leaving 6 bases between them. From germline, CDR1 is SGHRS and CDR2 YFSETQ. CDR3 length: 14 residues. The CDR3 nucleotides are TGCGCCAGCAGCTTGGGCAGGGCTAATGAAAAACTGTTTTTT. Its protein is CASSLGRANEKLFF.

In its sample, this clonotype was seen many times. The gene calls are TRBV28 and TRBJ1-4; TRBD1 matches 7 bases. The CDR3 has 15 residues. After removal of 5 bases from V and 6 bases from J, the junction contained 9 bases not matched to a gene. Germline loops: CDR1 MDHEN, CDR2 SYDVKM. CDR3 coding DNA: TGTGCCAGCAGTCGATACCGGGACAGAGATGAAAAACTGTTTTTT. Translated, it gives CASSRYRDRDEKLFF.

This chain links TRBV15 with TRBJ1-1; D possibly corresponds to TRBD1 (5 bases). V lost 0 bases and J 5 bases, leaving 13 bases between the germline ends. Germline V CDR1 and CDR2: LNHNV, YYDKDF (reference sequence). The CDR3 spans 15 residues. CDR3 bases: TGTGCCACCAGCAGAGATCGGGACCTCGGAACTGAAGCTTTCTTT. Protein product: CATSRDRDLGTEAFF.